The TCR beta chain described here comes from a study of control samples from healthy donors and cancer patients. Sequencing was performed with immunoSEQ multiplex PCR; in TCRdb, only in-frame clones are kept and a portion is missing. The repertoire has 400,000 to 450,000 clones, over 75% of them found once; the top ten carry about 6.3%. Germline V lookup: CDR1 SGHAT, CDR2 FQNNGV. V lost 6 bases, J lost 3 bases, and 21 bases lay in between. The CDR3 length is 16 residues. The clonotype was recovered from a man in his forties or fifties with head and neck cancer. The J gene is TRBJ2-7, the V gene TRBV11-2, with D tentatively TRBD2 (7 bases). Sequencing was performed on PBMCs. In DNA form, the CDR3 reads TGTGCCAGCAGGGGGGGGGCTGGCATTTTCGGCTACGAGCAGTACTTC. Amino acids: CASRGGAGIFGYEQYF.